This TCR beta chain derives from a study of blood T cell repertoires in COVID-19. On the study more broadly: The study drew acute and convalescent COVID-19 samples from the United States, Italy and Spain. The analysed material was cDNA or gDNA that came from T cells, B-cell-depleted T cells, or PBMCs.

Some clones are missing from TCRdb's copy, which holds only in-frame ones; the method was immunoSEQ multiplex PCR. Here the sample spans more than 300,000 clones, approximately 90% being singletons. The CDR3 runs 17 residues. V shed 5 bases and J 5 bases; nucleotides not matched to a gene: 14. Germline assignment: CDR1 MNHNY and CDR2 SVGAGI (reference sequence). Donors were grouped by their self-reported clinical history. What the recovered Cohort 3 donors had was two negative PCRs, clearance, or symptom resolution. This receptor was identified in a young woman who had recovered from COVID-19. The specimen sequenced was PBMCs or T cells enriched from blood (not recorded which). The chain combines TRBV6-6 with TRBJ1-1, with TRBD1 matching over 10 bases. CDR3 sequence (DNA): TGTGCCAGCAGTCCCGACAGGGGGCCCATCGAAGGGACTGAAGCTTTCTTT. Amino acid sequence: CASSPDRGPIEGTEAFF.